These 6 T cell receptor beta chains came from one sample sequenced in a study of OX40 agonist ivuxolimab in advanced cancers. Clones were sequenced by immunoSEQ multiplex PCR, and TCRdb holds only the in-frame ones, with some missing. Of tens of thousands of clones in the sample, roughly nine tenths were seen once. Sequencing used CD4+ or CD8+ T cells sorted from blood, obtained in a trial of the OX40 agonist ivuxolimab. The receptor set was obtained from an adult with an advanced solid tumor such as melanoma, head and neck, liver or kidney cancer.

V and J are TRBV30 and TRBJ1-5, with 10 bases fitting TRBD1. The CDR3 extends over 14 amino acids. The V segment lost 5 bases and the J segment 0 bases; nucleotides outside the gene matches: 1. Germline CDR1 reads GTSNPN; CDR2 reads SVGIG (reference sequence). CDR3 sequence: CAWDRGRSNQPQHF. In nucleotides, the CDR3 is TGTGCCTGGGACAGGGGGCGTAGCAATCAGCCCCAGCATTTT.

The chain has TRBV6-5 and TRBJ1-3, with a tentative D call TRBD1 (5 bases). The CDR3 runs 13 residues. The germline V and J ends were trimmed by 8 bases and 3 bases, with 11 bases remaining between them. Germline CDR1 reads MNHEY; CDR2 reads SVGAGI. This CDR3 is CASSAGNGNTIYF. For the CDR3, the DNA is TGTGCCAGCTCGGCAGGGAATGGAAACACCATATATTTT.

The rearrangement joins TRBV9 to TRBJ2-1, with D unresolved. This CDR3 region has 14 residues. V gave up 3 bases and J gave up 3 bases, with 10 bases separating them. Germline V gene sequence: CDR1 SGDLS, CDR2 YYNGEE. As DNA, the CDR3 is TGTGCCAGCAGCGCCTTGGCAGGCTACAATGAGCAGTTCTTC. Amino acid sequence: CASSALAGYNEQFF.

The chain is built from TRBV11-2 and TRBJ2-5, with a weak D call TRBD2 (6 bases). In germline, CDR1 is SGHAT, CDR2 FQNNGV. The CDR3 contains 15 residues. The V and J ends lost 6 bases and 5 bases respectively, with 19 bases between them. The CDR3, as DNA: TGTGCCAGCAGTCGAAGTGGAGGGATCGGGGAGACCCAGTACTTC. Its translation is CASSRSGGIGETQYF.

This clone has only one observation. The chain has TRBV25-1 and TRBJ1-5, with D maybe TRBD1 (6 bases). The CDR3 totals 13 residues. Germline V gene lookup returns CDR1 MGHDK and CDR2 SYGVNS. V was clipped by 7 bases and J by 2 bases, with 9 bases between them. CDR3 coding DNA: TGTGCCAGCACCAGGGGTGGCAATCAGCCCCAGCATTTT. Its translation is CASTRGGNQPQHF.

The chain recombines TRBV28 with TRBJ2-7, with 8 positions matching TRBD1. V was pared by 5 bases and J by 4 bases, with 10 bases of the junction left unmatched. In germline, CDR1 is MDHEN, CDR2 SYDVKM. There are 15 residues in the CDR3. DNA for the CDR3: TGTGCCAGCAGTGGGCGCAGGGGGCGTTTTTACGAGCAGTACTTC. Translated: CASSGRRGRFYEQYF.